The TCR beta chain described here comes from a study of T cells in Graves' hyperthyroidism and ophthalmopathy. This clonotype came up many times. The antigen is unknown. The CDR3 runs 20 residues. The V gene's germline CDR1 is MDHEN and CDR2 SYDVKM. V was shortened by 0 bases and J by 2 bases, with 26 bases between the two germline ends. Study-wide points: Model output signaled ophthalmopathy a median 6.5 months ahead of onset.

There were TCR beta CDR3 regions amplified from RNA transcripts. When the TCR CDR3 underwent first-round RT-PCR, the HTBI primer set was used. TCRdb reprocessed the multiplex PCR reads with MiXCR, giving one entry per CDR3 protein. The sample lists hundreds of thousands of distinct CDR3 sequences, about 14% occurring once. The sequencing input was blood. This clonotype originated in a woman in her fifties or sixties with Graves' ophthalmopathy. The chain has TRBV28 and TRBJ2-7; the D gene could be TRBD1 or TRBD2 (5 bases each). Here the CDR3 DNA reads TGTGCCAGCAGTTTATGGACAACCGACAGTGGGTGGGGAGAAACCTACGAGCAGTACTTC. Protein product: CASSLWTTDSGWGETYEQYF.